This TCR beta chain comes out of a study of cytomegalovirus exposure and HLA in healthy donors. Amplification used 60 Vbeta primers and 13 Jbeta primers. The protocol was immunoSEQ multiplex PCR, while the TCRdb copy is restricted to in-frame clones and leaves out a portion. The sample comprises roughly 110,000 clones, 70% to 80% of which are singletons, and 9.5% to 15% rests with the top ten. Study-wide findings and caveats: Listed as cytomegalovirus-associated were 150 or so TCR beta chains.

Germline V lookup: CDR1 MNHEY, CDR2 SVGAGI. CDR3 length equals 14 residues. The V gene end was trimmed by 6 bases and the J gene end by 6 bases; junction bases not matched to a gene: 4. A remark on this clone: The antigen remains undetermined.

Sequencing was performed on PBMCs. This TCR derives from a woman aged 40 to 49 in good health and CMV-seropositive. The chain links TRBV6-5 to TRBJ1-6; TRBD1 matches at 8 bases. CDR3 nucleotides: TGTGCCAGCAGGGGGACAGGAGGTAATTCACCCCTCCACTTT. This codes for CASRGTGGNSPLHF.